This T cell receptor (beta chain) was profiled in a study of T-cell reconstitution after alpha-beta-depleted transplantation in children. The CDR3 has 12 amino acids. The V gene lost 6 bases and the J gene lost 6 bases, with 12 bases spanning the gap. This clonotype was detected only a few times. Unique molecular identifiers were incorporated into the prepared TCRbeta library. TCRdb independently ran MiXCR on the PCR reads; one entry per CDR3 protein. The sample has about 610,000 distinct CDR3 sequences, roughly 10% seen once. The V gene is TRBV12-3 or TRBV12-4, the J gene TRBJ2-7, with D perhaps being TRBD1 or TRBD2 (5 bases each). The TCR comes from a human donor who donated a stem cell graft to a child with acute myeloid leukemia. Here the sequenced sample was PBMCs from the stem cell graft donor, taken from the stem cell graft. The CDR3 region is CASRSGTREQYF. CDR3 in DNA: TGTGCCAGCAGGTCTGGGACCCGCGAGCAGTACTTC.